A selection of T cell receptor beta chains follows, all from one sample in a study of cytomegalovirus exposure and HLA in healthy donors. Sequencing used immunoSEQ multiplex PCR; TCRdb keeps in-frame clones, though not all of them. The sample has about 140,000 clones, approximately 84% seen once; the top ten hold approximately 1.5%. The sequencing sample was made of PBMCs. These receptors all stem from a man younger than 40 in good health and CMV-seropositive. The CDR3 runs from the conserved cysteine through the conserved F or W. A D gene is named only where the DNA matches it firmly. Size is stated for part of the rows, as once, few or many counts, or as a class when the clone is expanded.

len: 16
j_gene: TRBJ2-3
v_gene: TRBV7-3
d_gene: TRBD2
abundance: .
CDR3aa: CASSPGLAGGRDTQYF
CDR3nt: TGTGCCAGCAGCCCTGGACTAGCGGGGGGGCGAGATACGCAGTATTTT

len: 18
j_gene: TRBJ2-4
v_gene: TRBV18
d_gene: .
abundance: .
CDR3aa: CASSPIQTVEIAKNIQYF
CDR3nt: TGTGCCAGCTCACCGATTCAGACAGTCGAAATAGCCAAAAACATTCAGTACTTC

len: 15
j_gene: TRBJ1-2
v_gene: TRBV7-2
d_gene: .
abundance: .
CDR3aa: CASSSRTVANYGYTF
CDR3nt: TGTGCCAGCAGCTCCCGGACAGTAGCTAACTATGGCTACACCTTC

len: 13
j_gene: TRBJ1-2
v_gene: TRBV19
d_gene: TRBD1
abundance: .
CDR3aa: CASSIRQGHGYTF
CDR3nt: TGTGCCAGTAGTATCAGACAGGGGCATGGCTACACCTTC

len: 15
j_gene: TRBJ2-3
v_gene: TRBV11-3
d_gene: TRBD2
abundance: .
CDR3aa: CASSSSGSDTDTQYF
CDR3nt: TGTGCCAGCAGTTCTAGCGGGAGCGACACAGATACGCAGTATTTT

len: 15
j_gene: TRBJ2-5
v_gene: TRBV5-1
d_gene: TRBD2
abundance: .
CDR3aa: CASSRTSGDQETQYF
CDR3nt: TGCGCCAGCAGCCGGACTAGCGGGGATCAAGAGACCCAGTACTTC

len: 14
j_gene: TRBJ2-5
v_gene: TRBV5-4
d_gene: .
abundance: .
CDR3aa: CASSLAGVEETQYF
CDR3nt: TGTGCCAGCAGCTTGGCCGGGGTGGAGGAGACCCAGTACTTC

len: 12
j_gene: TRBJ2-5
v_gene: TRBV18
d_gene: .
abundance: .
CDR3aa: CASSDSQETQYF
CDR3nt: TGTGCCAGCTCGGACAGCCAAGAGACCCAGTACTTC

len: 14
j_gene: TRBJ2-7
v_gene: TRBV2
d_gene: TRBD2
abundance: once
CDR3aa: CASGWTSAVDEQYF
CDR3nt: TGTGCCAGCGGGTGGACTAGCGCTGTGGACGAGCAGTACTTC

len: 14
j_gene: TRBJ2-5
v_gene: TRBV18
d_gene: .
abundance: .
CDR3aa: CASSPEEGTGTQYF
CDR3nt: TGTGCCAGCTCACCGGAGGAGGGGACGGGGACCCAGTACTTC

len: 15
j_gene: TRBJ2-3
v_gene: TRBV11-2
d_gene: .
abundance: .
CDR3aa: CASSLGAGRTDTQYF
CDR3nt: TGTGCCAGCAGCTTAGGGGCAGGGCGCACAGATACGCAGTATTTT

len: 14
j_gene: TRBJ1-2
v_gene: TRBV18
d_gene: .
abundance: .
CDR3aa: CASSPPAGPRGYTF
CDR3nt: TGTGCCAGCTCACCACCGGCAGGGCCGAGAGGCTACACCTTC

len: 15
j_gene: TRBJ2-3
v_gene: TRBV6-4
d_gene: TRBD2
abundance: .
CDR3aa: CASSDASGGTDTQYF
CDR3nt: TGTGCCAGCAGTGACGCCAGCGGGGGCACAGATACGCAGTATTTT

len: 13
j_gene: TRBJ2-1
v_gene: TRBV6-5
d_gene: .
abundance: .
CDR3aa: CASSSTGYNEQFF
CDR3nt: TGTGCCAGCAGTTCCACAGGTTACAATGAGCAGTTCTTC

len: 14
j_gene: TRBJ1-5
v_gene: TRBV2
d_gene: TRBD1
abundance: .
CDR3aa: CASGPWTGNQPQHF
CDR3nt: TGTGCCAGCGGACCCTGGACAGGGAATCAGCCCCAGCATTTT

len: 16
j_gene: TRBJ2-2
v_gene: TRBV11-2
d_gene: .
abundance: .
CDR3aa: CASSPAGASGTGELFF
CDR3nt: TGTGCCAGCAGTCCCGCAGGGGCCTCCGGGACCGGGGAGCTGTTTTTT

len: 15
j_gene: TRBJ1-1
v_gene: TRBV29-1
d_gene: .
abundance: .
CDR3aa: CSVDRGSRGITEAFF
CDR3nt: TGCAGCGTTGATAGGGGATCCAGGGGAATCACTGAAGCTTTCTTT

len: 17
j_gene: TRBJ1-4
v_gene: TRBV7-6
d_gene: .
abundance: .
CDR3aa: CASSLNYRVGTNEKLFF
CDR3nt: TGTGCCAGCAGCTTAAATTACAGGGTCGGAACTAATGAAAAACTGTTTTTT

len: 16
j_gene: TRBJ2-5
v_gene: TRBV5-6
d_gene: TRBD2
abundance: .
CDR3aa: CASSGIGAGGRETQYF
CDR3nt: TGTGCCAGCAGCGGAATTGGCGCGGGGGGGCGAGAGACCCAGTACTTC

len: 15
j_gene: TRBJ2-1
v_gene: TRBV2
d_gene: .
abundance: .
CDR3aa: CASSSDRHSYNEQFF
CDR3nt: TGTGCCAGCAGTTCAGACAGGCATTCCTACAATGAGCAGTTCTTC

len: 13
j_gene: TRBJ1-5
v_gene: TRBV5-1
d_gene: .
abundance: .
CDR3aa: CASSLSGAQPQHF
CDR3nt: TGCGCCAGCAGCTTATCAGGGGCGCAGCCCCAGCATTTT

len: 13
j_gene: TRBJ1-1
v_gene: TRBV6-1
d_gene: .
abundance: .
CDR3aa: CASRAEGDTEAFF
CDR3nt: TGTGCCAGCAGGGCCGAGGGGGACACTGAAGCTTTCTTT

len: 15
j_gene: TRBJ2-7
v_gene: TRBV5-6
d_gene: TRBD1
abundance: few
CDR3aa: CASSRRGGLRYEQYF
CDR3nt: TGTGCCAGCAGCCGGAGAGGGGGCTTGAGGTACGAGCAGTACTTC

len: 15
j_gene: TRBJ1-4
v_gene: TRBV18
d_gene: .
abundance: .
CDR3aa: CASSRREMESEKLFF
CDR3nt: TGTGCCAGCTCACGGCGGGAGATGGAGAGTGAAAAACTGTTTTTT

len: 12
j_gene: TRBJ1-6
v_gene: TRBV28
d_gene: .
abundance: .
CDR3aa: CASSFLHSPLHF
CDR3nt: TGTGCCAGCAGTTTCCTTCATTCACCCCTCCACTTT

len: 15
j_gene: TRBJ2-2
v_gene: TRBV6-5
d_gene: TRBD1
abundance: .
CDR3aa: CASSQGTGATGELFF
CDR3nt: TGTGCCAGCAGCCAGGGGACAGGAGCCACCGGGGAGCTGTTTTTT

len: 14
j_gene: TRBJ1-2
v_gene: TRBV27
d_gene: .
abundance: .
CDR3aa: CASSLTKGRDGYTF
CDR3nt: TGTGCCAGCAGTTTAACGAAGGGGCGTGATGGCTACACCTTC

len: 13
j_gene: TRBJ2-2
v_gene: TRBV7-3
d_gene: .
abundance: once
CDR3aa: CASSTGDTGELFF
CDR3nt: TGTGCCAGCAGCACGGGGGACACCGGGGAGCTGTTTTTT

len: 14
j_gene: TRBJ2-5
v_gene: TRBV28
d_gene: .
abundance: .
CDR3aa: CASSLWGRAKTQYF
CDR3nt: TGTGCCAGCAGTTTATGGGGCAGGGCAAAGACCCAGTACTTC

len: 15
j_gene: TRBJ2-4
v_gene: TRBV14
d_gene: TRBD2
abundance: .
CDR3aa: CASSQEAGGGNIQYF
CDR3nt: TGTGCCAGCAGCCAAGAAGCGGGAGGGGGCAACATTCAGTACTTC

len: 17
j_gene: TRBJ1-6
v_gene: TRBV7-2
d_gene: .
abundance: .
CDR3aa: CASSLDFRAGQRLGAHF
CDR3nt: TGTGCCAGCAGCTTAGATTTTCGGGCAGGCCAGAGACTGGGGGCCCACTTT

len: 14
j_gene: TRBJ2-7
v_gene: TRBV7-9
d_gene: TRBD1
abundance: once
CDR3aa: CASSFRDRVREQYF
CDR3nt: TGTGCCAGCAGCTTCCGGGACAGGGTACGCGAGCAGTACTTC

len: 16
j_gene: TRBJ1-1
v_gene: TRBV5-4
d_gene: .
abundance: .
CDR3aa: CASSLDNRMGDTEAFF
CDR3nt: TGTGCCAGCAGCTTGGATAACAGGATGGGTGACACTGAAGCTTTCTTT

len: 20
j_gene: TRBJ1-5
v_gene: TRBV30
d_gene: TRBD1
abundance: .
CDR3aa: CAWSVLHLEGQGAYNQPQHF
CDR3nt: TGTGCCTGGAGTGTACTCCATCTAGAGGGACAGGGCGCGTACAATCAGCCCCAGCATTTT

len: 17
j_gene: TRBJ2-5
v_gene: TRBV5-6
d_gene: TRBD2
abundance: .
CDR3aa: CASSLRASGGRGETQYF
CDR3nt: TGTGCCAGCAGCTTAAGGGCTAGCGGGGGGCGAGGGGAGACCCAGTACTTC

len: 16
j_gene: TRBJ2-2
v_gene: TRBV5-1
d_gene: .
abundance: .
CDR3aa: CASSYQQGLNTGELFF
CDR3nt: TGCGCCAGCAGCTACCAACAGGGCCTGAACACCGGGGAGCTGTTTTTT

len: 13
j_gene: TRBJ1-1
v_gene: TRBV5-1
d_gene: .
abundance: .
CDR3aa: CASREGQSTEAFF
CDR3nt: TGCGCCAGCAGGGAGGGTCAGAGCACTGAAGCTTTCTTT

len: 15
j_gene: TRBJ2-7
v_gene: TRBV7-9
d_gene: .
abundance: .
CDR3aa: CSSSLEGSLSYEQYF
CDR3nt: TGTTCCAGCAGCTTAGAGGGGTCCTTGTCCTACGAGCAGTACTTC

len: 11
j_gene: TRBJ2-7
v_gene: TRBV30
d_gene: .
abundance: .
CDR3aa: CAWSTSREQYF
CDR3nt: TGTGCCTGGAGCACCTCTAGGGAGCAGTACTTC

len: 15
j_gene: TRBJ2-1
v_gene: TRBV18
d_gene: .
abundance: .
CDR3aa: CASSPTLATGNEQFF
CDR3nt: TGTGCCAGCTCACCGACCCTAGCAACGGGCAATGAGCAGTTCTTC

len: 14
j_gene: TRBJ1-3
v_gene: TRBV19
d_gene: TRBD1
abundance: .
CDR3aa: CASSSGTDGNTIYF
CDR3nt: TGTGCCAGTAGCTCCGGGACAGATGGAAACACCATATATTTT

len: 15
j_gene: TRBJ2-2
v_gene: TRBV5-4
d_gene: .
abundance: .
CDR3aa: CASSPPPGESGELFF
CDR3nt: TGTGCCAGCAGCCCCCCCCCGGGGGAATCCGGGGAGCTGTTTTTT

len: 13
j_gene: TRBJ2-5
v_gene: TRBV9
d_gene: .
abundance: .
CDR3aa: CASSAGTMETQYF
CDR3nt: TGTGCCAGCAGCGCGGGGACAATGGAGACCCAGTACTTC

len: 14
j_gene: TRBJ2-2
v_gene: TRBV6-5
d_gene: TRBD1
abundance: once
CDR3aa: CASRKGQGVGELFF
CDR3nt: TGTGCCAGCAGAAAGGGACAGGGAGTCGGGGAGCTGTTTTTT

len: 14
j_gene: TRBJ1-2
v_gene: TRBV9
d_gene: TRBD1
abundance: .
CDR3aa: CASRGTGTPYGYTF
CDR3nt: TGTGCCAGCAGGGGGACAGGGACCCCCTATGGCTACACCTTC

len: 14
j_gene: TRBJ1-1
v_gene: TRBV5-1
d_gene: .
abundance: .
CDR3aa: CASSLAAGVTEAFF
CDR3nt: TGCGCCAGCAGCTTGGCGGCAGGGGTTACTGAAGCTTTCTTT

len: 18
j_gene: TRBJ2-7
v_gene: TRBV14
d_gene: TRBD2
abundance: .
CDR3aa: CASSLRALWRGITYEQYF
CDR3nt: TGTGCCAGCAGCCTAAGGGCCCTTTGGCGGGGGATTACCTACGAGCAGTACTTC

len: 16
j_gene: TRBJ2-2
v_gene: TRBV7-9
d_gene: TRBD2
abundance: .
CDR3aa: CASSTSGRGNTGELFF
CDR3nt: TGTGCCAGCAGCACTAGCGGGAGGGGGAACACCGGGGAGCTGTTTTTT

len: 12
j_gene: TRBJ2-1
v_gene: TRBV29-1
d_gene: TRBD2
abundance: .
CDR3aa: CSVVREGYEQFF
CDR3nt: TGCAGCGTTGTTAGGGAGGGGTATGAGCAGTTCTTC